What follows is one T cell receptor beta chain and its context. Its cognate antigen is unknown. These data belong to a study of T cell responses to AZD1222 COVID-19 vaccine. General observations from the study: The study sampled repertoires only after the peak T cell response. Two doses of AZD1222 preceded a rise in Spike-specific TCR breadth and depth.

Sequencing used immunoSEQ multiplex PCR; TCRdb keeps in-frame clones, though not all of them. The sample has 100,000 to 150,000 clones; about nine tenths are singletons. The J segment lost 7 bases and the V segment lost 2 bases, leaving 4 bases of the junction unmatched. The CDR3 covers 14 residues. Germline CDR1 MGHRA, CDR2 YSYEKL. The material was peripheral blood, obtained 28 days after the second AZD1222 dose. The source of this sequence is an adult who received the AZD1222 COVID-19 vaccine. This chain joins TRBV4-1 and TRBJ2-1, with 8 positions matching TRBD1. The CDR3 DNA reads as TGCGCCAGCAGCCAACTACGACAGGGGAATGAGCAGTTCTTC. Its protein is CASSQLRQGNEQFF.